This is a list of T cell receptor beta chains from one sample in a study of T cells in Graves' hyperthyroidism and ophthalmopathy. A single record per CDR3 protein comes from TCRdb applying MiXCR to the multiplex PCR reads. This sample has 85,000 to 110,000 distinct CDR3 sequences, with 47% found just once. The specimen was blood. The receptors shown here come from a man aged 35-49 years with Graves' hyperthyroidism. The conserved cysteine and the conserved F or W are not part of the CDR3 here.

v_gene: TRBV20-1
CDR3aa: SARLAAGFYGYT

v_gene: TRBV6-5
CDR3aa: ASSPTGEVSGNTIY

v_gene: TRBV6-1
CDR3aa: ASLLGGPSYEQY

v_gene: TRBV12-3/TRBV12-4
CDR3aa: ASSLRSSGRAEELF

v_gene: TRBV19
CDR3aa: ASSLGTGGGTEAF

v_gene: TRBV2
CDR3aa: ASRTEVGSEAF

v_gene: TRBV7-3
CDR3aa: ASSSPGAGELF

v_gene: TRBV7-3
CDR3aa: ASRGTLNTEAF

v_gene: TRBV7-2
CDR3aa: ASSLRRGGGAIYEQF

v_gene: TRBV2
CDR3aa: ASSEVGGSRQPQH

v_gene: TRBV2
CDR3aa: ASSLGPSAGLEKLF

v_gene: TRBV19
CDR3aa: ASTPPGMGSAQPQH

v_gene: TRBV20-1
CDR3aa: SARAGIRGGTGELF

v_gene: TRBV7-8
CDR3aa: ASSPPRADTQY

v_gene: TRBV6-4
CDR3aa: ASSLGSITDTQY

v_gene: TRBV7-9
CDR3aa: ASRPKGDYGYYEQY

v_gene: TRBV20-1
CDR3aa: SARRAGVETQY

v_gene: TRBV15
CDR3aa: ATSRDRQRETGELF

v_gene: TRBV2
CDR3aa: ASSGGLAGVGEQF

v_gene: TRBV7-2
CDR3aa: ASSKGYGQPQH

v_gene: TRBV7-2
CDR3aa: ASSQDTPQGARPQH

v_gene: TRBV15
CDR3aa: ATSRDWGTSGWNSYEQY

v_gene: TRBV7-2
CDR3aa: ASSAMGFEAF

v_gene: TRBV7-3
CDR3aa: ASSLTGPNTEAF

v_gene: TRBV5-1
CDR3aa: ASSFEGHYGYT

v_gene: TRBV4-2
CDR3aa: ASSPRRRSGETQY

v_gene: TRBV6-5
CDR3aa: ASSPGTAAGEPQH

v_gene: TRBV28
CDR3aa: ASSRGQGGFLYGYT

v_gene: TRBV19
CDR3aa: ATGTGNSGANVLT

v_gene: TRBV6-1
CDR3aa: ASSLAFLGQGAQPQH

v_gene: TRBV6-5
CDR3aa: AVFEPGQGHTQY

v_gene: TRBV7-2
CDR3aa: ASSPGLAGNTGELF